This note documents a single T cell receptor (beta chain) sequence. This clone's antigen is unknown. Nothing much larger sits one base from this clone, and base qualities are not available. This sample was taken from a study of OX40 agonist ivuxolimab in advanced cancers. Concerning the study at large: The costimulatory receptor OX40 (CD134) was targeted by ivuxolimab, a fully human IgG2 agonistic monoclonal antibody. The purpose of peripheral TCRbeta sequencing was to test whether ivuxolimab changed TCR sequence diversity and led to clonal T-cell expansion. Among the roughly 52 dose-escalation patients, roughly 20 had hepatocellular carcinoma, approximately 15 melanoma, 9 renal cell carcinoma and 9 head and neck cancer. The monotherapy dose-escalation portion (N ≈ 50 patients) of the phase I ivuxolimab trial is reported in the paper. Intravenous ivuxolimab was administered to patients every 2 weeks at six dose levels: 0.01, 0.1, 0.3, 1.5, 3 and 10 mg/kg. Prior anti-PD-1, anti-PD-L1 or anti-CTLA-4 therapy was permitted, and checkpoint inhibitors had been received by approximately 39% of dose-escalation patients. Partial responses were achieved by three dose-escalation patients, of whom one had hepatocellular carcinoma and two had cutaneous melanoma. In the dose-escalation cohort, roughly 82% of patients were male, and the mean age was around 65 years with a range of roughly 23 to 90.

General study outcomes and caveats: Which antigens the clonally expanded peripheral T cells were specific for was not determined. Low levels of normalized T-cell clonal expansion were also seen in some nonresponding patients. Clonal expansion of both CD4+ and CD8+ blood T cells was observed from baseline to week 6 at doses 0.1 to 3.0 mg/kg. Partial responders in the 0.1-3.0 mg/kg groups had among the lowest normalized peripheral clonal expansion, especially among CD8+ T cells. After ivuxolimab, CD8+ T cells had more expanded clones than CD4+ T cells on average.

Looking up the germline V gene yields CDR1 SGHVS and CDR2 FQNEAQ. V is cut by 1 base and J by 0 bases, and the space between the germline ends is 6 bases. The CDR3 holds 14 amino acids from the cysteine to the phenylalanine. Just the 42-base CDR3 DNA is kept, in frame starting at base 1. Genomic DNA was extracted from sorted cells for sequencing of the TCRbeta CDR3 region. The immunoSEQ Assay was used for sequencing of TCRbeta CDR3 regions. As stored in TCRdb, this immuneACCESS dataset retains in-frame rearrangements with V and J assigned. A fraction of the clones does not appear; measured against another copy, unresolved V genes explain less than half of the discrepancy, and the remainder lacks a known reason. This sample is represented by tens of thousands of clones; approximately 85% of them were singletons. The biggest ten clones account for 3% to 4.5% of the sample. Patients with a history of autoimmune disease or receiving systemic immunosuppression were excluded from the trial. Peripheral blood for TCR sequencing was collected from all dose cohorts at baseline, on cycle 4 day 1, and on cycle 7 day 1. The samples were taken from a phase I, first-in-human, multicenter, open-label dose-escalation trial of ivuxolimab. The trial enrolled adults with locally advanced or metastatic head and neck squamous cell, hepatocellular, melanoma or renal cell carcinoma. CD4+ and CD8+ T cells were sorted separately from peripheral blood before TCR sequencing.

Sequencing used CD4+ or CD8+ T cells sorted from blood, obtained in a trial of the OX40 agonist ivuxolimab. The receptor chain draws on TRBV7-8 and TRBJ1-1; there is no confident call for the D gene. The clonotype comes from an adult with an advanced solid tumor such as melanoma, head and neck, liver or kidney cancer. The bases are TGTGCCAGCAGCTTAGGAAACCTGAACACTGAAGCTTTCTTT. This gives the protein CASSLGNLNTEAFF.